This T cell receptor beta chain was observed in a study of blood T cell repertoires in COVID-19. Overall study context: Acute and convalescent COVID-19 specimens originated in the United States, Italy and Spain. In each case, the material was cDNA or gDNA derived from T cells, B-cell-depleted T cells, or PBMCs.

In the original analysis: Scientists estimated how many nucleated cells there were by amplifying reference gene primers. Assay used: immunoSEQ multiplex PCR; TCRdb lists only in-frame clones, some missing. That table gives V, J and clone size, and the DNA gave D and trimming. The sample lists more than 130,000 clones, roughly 90% occurring once. This CDR3 comprises 15 residues. Per germline, CDR1 SGHNT and CDR2 YYREEE (reference sequence). Deletions cut 2 bases from V and 0 bases from J, with 12 bases between. This receptor was obtained from a man aged 50 or older with active or convalescent COVID-19. The sample taken for sequencing was peripheral blood. V gene TRBV5-4 combines with J gene TRBJ2-7; D ambiguous. The CDR3 nucleotides read TGTGCCAGCAGCTTAGGTGGCGGCGCCTCCTACGAGCAGTACTTC. Amino acid sequence: CASSLGGGASYEQYF.